This entry features one TCR beta chain sequence. What it binds is not known. The record originates from a study of shared clonotypes between healthy human individuals. General observations from the study: The sole specimen, blood, was sampled, and tissue repertoires likely differ.

The germline V and J ends were trimmed by 0 bases and 4 bases, with 3 bases remaining between them. CDR1 and CDR2 (germline): SGHTA, FQGNSA. The CDR3 has 12 amino acids. Assay used: immunoSEQ multiplex PCR; TCRdb lists only in-frame clones, some missing. The table includes about 1.1 million clones, about 80% detected once. The sequencing input was memory CD4+ T cells from PBMCs. Subset described: CD45RA-negative fraction. The clonotype originates from a young man in good health. Some clones in this sample may be carry-over from other donors' samples. The chain uses TRBV7-2 and TRBJ2-5; D is unclear. DNA of the CDR3: TGTGCCAGCAGCTTAGCTGCAGAGACCCAGTACTTC. Translating it yields CASSLAAETQYF. The full variable domain, completed using reference TRBV7-2 and TRBJ2-5, is GAGVSQSPSNKVTEKGKDVELRCDPISGHTALYWYRQSLGQGLEFLIYFQGNSAPDKSGLPSDRFSAERTGGSVSTLTIQRTQQEDSAVYLCASSLAAETQYFGPGTRLLVL.